A selection of T cell receptor beta chains follows, all from one sample in a study of monozygotic twins with inflammatory bowel disease. With the 5' RACE reads reprocessed, TCRdb shows one record per CDR3 protein and no DNA. The sample holds over 100,000 distinct CDR3 sequences. Input material: blood. The receptors here all came from a human donor with ulcerative colitis or Crohn's disease, or a healthy co-twin of an affected twin (not recorded which). CDR3s include the opening cysteine and the closing phenylalanine or tryptophan. The order of the fields is V gene, J gene, CDR3 protein.

v_call: TRBV5-5
j_call: TRBJ1-4
cdr3_aa: CASSFIETEGKLFF

v_call: TRBV5-1
j_call: TRBJ1-1
cdr3_aa: CASSLSTQGTEAFF

v_call: TRBV18
j_call: TRBJ2-1
cdr3_aa: CASSPGTRHNEQFF

v_call: TRBV25-1
j_call: TRBJ1-2
cdr3_aa: CASTTGQPNYGYTF

v_call: TRBV20-1
j_call: TRBJ1-5
cdr3_aa: CSARPLAGNQPQHF

v_call: TRBV12-3/TRBV12-4
j_call: TRBJ1-6
cdr3_aa: CASSLSRDSWNSPLHF

v_call: TRBV5-1
j_call: TRBJ2-7
cdr3_aa: CASSLEGGYEQYF

v_call: TRBV5-1
j_call: TRBJ2-2
cdr3_aa: CASSLSDPAGELFF

v_call: TRBV18
j_call: TRBJ2-5
cdr3_aa: CASSPGNSQETQYF

v_call: TRBV7-7
j_call: TRBJ2-3
cdr3_aa: CASSLTGGTDTQYF

v_call: TRBV20-1
j_call: TRBJ2-5
cdr3_aa: CSGIRGQETQYF

v_call: TRBV29-1
j_call: TRBJ2-3
cdr3_aa: CSVEGGQGADTQYF

v_call: TRBV18
j_call: TRBJ1-6
cdr3_aa: CASSADSANSPLHF

v_call: TRBV29-1
j_call: TRBJ2-5
cdr3_aa: CSVERGGVGETQYF

v_call: TRBV4-3
j_call: TRBJ2-1
cdr3_aa: CASSQDGPSIHEQFF

v_call: TRBV6-5
j_call: TRBJ1-3
cdr3_aa: CASSYGDAGRGNTIYF

v_call: TRBV7-8
j_call: TRBJ1-2
cdr3_aa: CASSRIQGAPYTF

v_call: TRBV4-2
j_call: TRBJ2-1
cdr3_aa: CASSQGGDYNEQFF